The 31 T cell receptor beta chains given below trace back to one sample, sequenced in a study of PD-L1 blockade in urothelial cancer. The method was immunoSEQ multiplex PCR; TCRdb's version includes in-frame clones alone and lacks a portion of them. The sample records nearly 30,000 clones, about 87% being singletons. The input for sequencing was PBMCs, taken around atezolizumab (anti-PD-L1) treatment. All receptors come from a man between 50 and 59 years old with urothelial cancer.

V is TRBV5-6 and J is TRBJ1-6; D is unclear. The CDR3 has 17 residues. The V and J ends lost 1 base and 0 bases respectively, with 11 bases between them. From germline, CDR1 is SGHDT and CDR2 YYEEEE. Here the CDR3 DNA reads TGTGCCAGCAGCTTGAAGGAGGGTAGCTCCTATAATTCACCCCTCCACTTT. It encodes CASSLKEGSSYNSPLHF.

This chain connects TRBV7-2 to TRBJ2-7; 11 bases line up with TRBD2. This CDR3 region has 14 residues. Trimming cost V 3 bases and J 9 bases; bases outside gene matches: 7. Germline-derived CDR1 and CDR2 are SGHTA and FQGNSA. CDR3 amino acids: CASSFGSGLAAQYF. Here the CDR3 DNA reads TGTGCCAGCAGCTTCGGATCGGGACTAGCGGCGCAGTACTTC.

A few counts support this clone. The chain recombines TRBV30 with TRBJ1-6, with 8 bases aligning to TRBD1. CDR3 length equals 13 residues. Trimming at V came to 4 bases and at J to 9 bases, leaving 5 bases not matched to a gene. The V gene's germline CDR1 is GTSNPN and CDR2 SVGIG (reference sequence). The CDR3 DNA reads as TGTGCCTGGACCACCGGGACAGGTTCACCCCTCCACTTT. Translation gives CAWTTGTGSPLHF.

The chain is built from TRBV6-4 and TRBJ2-6; maybe TRBD2 (5 bases). The CDR3 runs to 15 residues. From germline, CDR1 is MRHNA and CDR2 SNTAGT. The germline V and J ends were trimmed by 5 bases and 2 bases, with 10 bases remaining between them. CDR3 sequence reads: CASSRYGAGANVLTF. In DNA form, the CDR3 reads TGTGCCAGCAGTCGATACGGGGCTGGGGCCAACGTCCTGACTTTC.

The chain links TRBV25-1 to TRBJ2-1, with TRBD2 as a possible D gene (7 bases). This CDR3 comprises 15 residues. Germline CDR1 and CDR2: MGHDK and SYGVNS. Trimming removed 1 base at V and 7 bases at J, with 14 bases between. The CDR3 sequence: CASSESRGGPNEQFF. CDR3 DNA: TGTGCCAGCAGTGAATCCAGGGGAGGGCCGAATGAGCAGTTCTTC.

With regard to this clone: Without the conserved terminal phenylalanine or tryptophan, this CDR3 likely stems from a read error. The V gene is TRBV2, the J gene TRBJ1-6, with D unresolved. V dropped 9 bases and J dropped 7 bases, with 16 bases sitting between them. This CDR3 comprises 14 residues. Germline values: CDR1 SNHLY, CDR2 FYNNEI. The CDR3 loop reads CARGGSRENSPLHL. The CDR3 DNA follows: TGTGCCAGGGGAGGGTCCCGGGAAAATTCACCCCTCCACCTT.

The gene calls are TRBV29-1 and TRBJ2-3; D is possibly TRBD2 (5 bases). Germline V gene lookup returns CDR1 SQVTM and CDR2 ANQGSEA. This CDR3 has 10 amino acids. V was shortened by 4 bases and J by 6 bases, with 5 bases between the two germline ends. CDR3 protein: CSVGEDTQYF. The CDR3 region has the DNA TGCAGCGTTGGGGAGGATACGCAGTATTTT.

The DNA of the CDR3 is TGTGCCAGCAGCCCCCTGGGGAGAGAGACCCAGTACTTC. Protein sequence: CASSPLGRETQYF. J is TRBJ2-5 and V is TRBV6-1; a possible D gene is TRBD2 (5 bases). Per the germline V gene, CDR1 is MNHNS and CDR2 is SASEGT. CDR3 length: 13 residues. Trimming removed 6 bases from V and 4 bases from J, with 12 bases in between.

V and J are TRBV10-1 and TRBJ2-2; D is ambiguous. Germline V CDR1 and CDR2: WNHNN, SYGVQD (reference sequence). V dropped 3 bases and J dropped 1 base, with 3 bases sitting between them. The CDR3 is made up of 13 amino acids. Written as DNA, the CDR3 is TGCGCCAGCAGTGACAGGAACACCGGGGAGCTGTTTTTT. Protein: CASSDRNTGELFF.

The J gene is TRBJ2-3, the V gene TRBV14; the match to TRBD2 covers 9 bases. Germline V lookup: CDR1 SGHDN, CDR2 FVKESK. The CDR3 is 20 residues long. The ends lost 1 base at V and 7 bases at J; junction bases unmatched: 21. Here the CDR3 DNA reads TGTGCCAGCAGCCAAGGAAGGTTTGAGACTCGACTAGCGGCCGCATATACGCAGTATTTT. It specifies CASSQGRFETRLAAAYTQYF.

The rearrangement links TRBV7-2 to TRBJ2-1; weak D call: TRBD2 (5 bases). CDR1 and CDR2 from the germline V gene are SGHTA and FQGNSA. The CDR3 covers 16 residues. Trimming stripped 2 bases from V and 0 bases from J, with 11 bases between. Here the CDR3 DNA reads TGTGCCAGCAGCTTAATAGCGCAAAGCTCCTACAATGAGCAGTTCTTC. As protein: CASSLIAQSSYNEQFF.

This clone showed up just a few times. V is TRBV5-8 and J is TRBJ2-2; the D gene is possibly TRBD1 (6 bases). The CDR3 is 15 amino acids. From germline, CDR1 is SGHTS and CDR2 YDEGEE. The V end lost 4 bases, the J end lost 7 bases, and 17 bases lay between the germline ends. CDR3 sequence reads: CASSRIPGAGGELFF. CDR3 in DNA: TGTGCCAGCAGCAGGATACCAGGGGCAGGCGGGGAGCTGTTTTTT.

DNA for the CDR3: TGTGCCAGCAGCCAACTAATCAACTCGGGTGGCTACACCTTC. Translation: CASSQLINSGGYTF. The chain joins TRBV28 to TRBJ1-2; D remains ambiguous. V was trimmed by 6 bases and J by 7 bases, leaving 18 bases between them. CDR1 MDHEN and CDR2 SYDVKM come from the germline V gene. The CDR3 consists of 14 residues.

This clone was seen more than once but under ten times. The rearrangement joins TRBV9 to TRBJ2-1; D is perhaps TRBD1 (5 bases). This CDR3 is built from 14 residues. CDR1 is SGDLS, CDR2 YYNGEE, per germline. V was shortened by 0 bases and J by 5 bases, with 9 bases between the two germline ends. The DNA for the CDR3 is TGTGCCAGCAGCGTAGAAGGGGCGAACAATGAGCAGTTCTTC. Protein: CASSVEGANNEQFF.

This clone turned up a few times. J is TRBJ1-1 and V is TRBV27; no definite D call. Deletions cut 3 bases from V and 4 bases from J, with 12 bases between. The CDR3 extends over 14 amino acids. Germline loops: CDR1 MNHEY, CDR2 SMNVEV (reference sequence). CDR3 DNA: TGTGCCAGCAGTTTGGTCGATAGTATCACTGAAGCTTTCTTT. Translated, it gives CASSLVDSITEAFF.

The rearrangement uses TRBV2 and TRBJ2-7; D is undetermined. Germline V lookup: CDR1 SNHLY, CDR2 FYNNEI. Trimming cost V 5 bases and J 5 bases, with 19 bases left between them. The CDR3 contains 15 residues. CDR3 nucleotide sequence: TGTGCCAGCAGTTCCCAGGTCTACCGCGTCCACGAGCAGTACTTC. Translating it yields CASSSQVYRVHEQYF.

The rearrangement links TRBV6-1 to TRBJ1-2; TRBD1 agrees at 7 bases. The germline V gene has CDR1 MNHNS and CDR2 SASEGT. Trimming removed 4 bases from V and 4 bases from J; junction bases left unmatched: 6. The CDR3 covers 14 residues. The CDR3 region has the DNA TGTGCCAGCAGTGTTCAGGCAGGGGGCTATGGCTACACCTTC. Its translation: CASSVQAGGYGYTF.

This chain connects TRBV19 to TRBJ1-2, with D possibly being TRBD1 (5 bases). Germline lookup yields CDR1 LNHDA and CDR2 SQIVND (reference sequence). The ends were cut back, 4 bases at V and 2 bases at J, with 8 bases in the middle. CDR3 size: 13 residues. The CDR3 DNA reads TGTGCCAGTAGTAGGGGCCTGAACTATGGCTACACCTTC. Encoded protein: CASSRGLNYGYTF.

The chain is built from TRBV27 and TRBJ1-1; possibly TRBD1 for D (5 bases). V lost 2 bases and J lost 4, with 11 bases in between. From germline, CDR1 is MNHEY and CDR2 SMNVEV (reference sequence). The CDR3 is 14 residues long. In DNA form, the CDR3 reads TGTGCCAGCAGTTTAAACAGGTTGCCCACTGAAGCTTTCTTT. This codes for CASSLNRLPTEAFF.

Note on this clone: Sequence at one end of the junction differs from germline and may be a read error. This chain connects TRBV29-1 to TRBJ2-3; TRBD2 matches at 8 bases. Germline V CDR1 and CDR2: SQVTM, ANQGSEA. The CDR3 length is 14 residues. CDR3 DNA: TGCAGCGTTAAAGAAGCGGGAGTCACAGATACGCAGTATTTT. As protein: CSVKEAGVTDTQYF.

This clone is a singleton in its sample. CDR3 residues: CASSVSGYSTDTQYF. The CDR3 DNA follows: TGCGCCAGCAGCGTTAGCGGTTATAGCACAGATACGCAGTATTTT. This chain connects TRBV5-1 to TRBJ2-3, with a tentative D call TRBD2 (6 bases). This CDR3 has 15 residues. The germline V gene encodes CDR1 SGHRS and CDR2 YFSETQ. V was cut by 4 bases and J by 0 bases, with 12 bases left in between.

The chain uses TRBV5-1 and TRBJ1-2; weak D call: TRBD1 (5 bases). The CDR3 loop spans 14 amino acids. Germline CDR1 SGHRS, CDR2 YFSETQ. Trimming shortened V by 4 bases and J by 4 bases, and 14 bases separated the two germline ends. In nucleotides, the CDR3 is TGCGCCAGCAGCGGGAATAGGGGCGTCTATGGCTACACCTTC. As protein: CASSGNRGVYGYTF.

The chain recombines TRBV10-1 with TRBJ2-1; weak D call: TRBD2 (6 bases). V shed 0 bases and J shed 0 bases, with 21 bases lying between them. This CDR3 region has 20 residues. Germline values: CDR1 WNHNN, CDR2 SYGVQD (reference sequence). The CDR3 sequence is CASSESPGDRGASSYNEQFF. The CDR3 DNA reads as TGCGCCAGCAGTGAGTCACCGGGGGATAGGGGAGCGAGCTCCTACAATGAGCAGTTCTTC.

The rearrangement links TRBV6-5 to TRBJ1-1; 8 bases match TRBD1. V lost 4 bases, J lost 7 bases, and 5 bases stayed unmatched. This CDR3 has 13 amino acids. CDR1 and CDR2 from the germline V gene are MNHEY and SVGAGI. CDR3 in DNA: TGTGCCAGCAGTTGGACAGGGATGGGTGAAGCTTTCTTT. It codes for CASSWTGMGEAFF.

Sample share makes this clone medium-sized. The chain uses TRBV4-1 and TRBJ2-7; 7 nucleotides line up with TRBD1. Losses at the gene ends were 4 bases for V and 3 bases for J; bases not matched to a gene: 12. CDR3 length equals 16 residues. In germline, CDR1 is MGHRA, CDR2 YSYEKL. CDR3 nucleotide sequence: TGCGCCAGCAGCCTAGAAGCCCAGGGACAGAACTACGAGCAGTACTTC. Translation: CASSLEAQGQNYEQYF.

The chain uses TRBV12-5 and TRBJ2-3; perhaps TRBD1 as D (5 bases). The V end lost 3 bases, the J end lost 3 bases, and 16 bases lay between the germline ends. The CDR3 contains 16 residues. Germline V gene sequence: CDR1 LGHNT, CDR2 FRNRAP. The chain's CDR3 is CASGFNPGFLTDTQYF. The CDR3 DNA reads TGTGCTAGTGGTTTCAATCCAGGGTTTCTGACAGATACGCAGTATTTT.

V usage is TRBV6-5 and J usage is TRBJ1-2; 7 bases fit TRBD1. The V gene's germline CDR1 is MNHEY and CDR2 SVGAGI. Losses at the gene ends were 2 bases for V and 8 bases for J; bases not matched to a gene: 8. This CDR3 has 14 amino acids. CDR3 DNA sequence: TGTGCCAGCAGTTACCCGGGACAGCGGGAGGGCTACACCTTC. The encoded protein is CASSYPGQREGYTF.

Of note for this clone: This same CDR3 is encoded by further DNA sequences in the sample. The chain combines TRBV5-4 with TRBJ2-2, with unresolved D. The length of the CDR3 is 14 residues. Germline V lookup: CDR1 SGHNT, CDR2 YYREEE (reference sequence). V was clipped by 2 bases and J by 5 bases, with 10 bases between them. The CDR3 DNA reads TGTGCCAGCAGCTTTGCAGAACCTACCGGGGAGCTGTTTTTT. Protein sequence: CASSFAEPTGELFF.

The chain joins TRBV4-2 to TRBJ2-1, with TRBD2 matching over 10 bases. Germline-derived CDR1 and CDR2 are LGHNA and YNFKEQ. V was pared by 5 bases and J by 6 bases, with 13 bases of the junction left unmatched. The CDR3 has 17 residues. The CDR3 DNA reads TGTGCCAGCAGCGAAAACCAGCGGGAGGGCCGTTTCAATGAGCAGTTCTTC. It specifies CASSENQREGRFNEQFF.

This clone was recorded only once. V gene TRBV9 combines with J gene TRBJ2-1, with 11 positions matching TRBD2. This CDR3 is built from 16 residues. The germline CDR1 and CDR2 sequences are SGDLS and YYNGEE. The V and J ends lost 4 bases and 2 bases, in that order; junction bases with no gene match: 5. The CDR3 region has the DNA TGTGCCAGCAGCCCCCCTAGCGGGAGGACCTACAATGAGCAGTTCTTC. Protein sequence: CASSPPSGRTYNEQFF.

This chain joins TRBV5-6 and TRBJ2-3; a possible D gene is TRBD1 (5 bases). Germline CDR1 and CDR2: SGHDT and YYEEEE. The CDR3 totals 14 residues. V lost 3 bases to trimming and J lost 2 bases, with 10 bases between them. CDR3 sequence reads: CASSSGAATDTQYF. The CDR3 DNA reads TGTGCCAGCAGCTCTGGGGCGGCCACAGATACGCAGTATTTT.